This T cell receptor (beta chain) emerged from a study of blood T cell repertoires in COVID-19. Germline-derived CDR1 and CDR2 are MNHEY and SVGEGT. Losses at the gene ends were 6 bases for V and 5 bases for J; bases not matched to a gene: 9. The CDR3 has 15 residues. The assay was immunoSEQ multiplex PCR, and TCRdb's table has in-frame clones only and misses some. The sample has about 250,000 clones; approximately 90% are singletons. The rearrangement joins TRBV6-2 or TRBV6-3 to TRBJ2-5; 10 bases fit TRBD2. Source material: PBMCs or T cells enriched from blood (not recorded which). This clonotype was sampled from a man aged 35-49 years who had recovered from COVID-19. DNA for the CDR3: TGTGCCAGCAGCCGAGCGGGGGGGCCTTGGGAGACCCAGTACTTC. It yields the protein CASSRAGGPWETQYF.